The clone carrying this T cell receptor beta chain was recorded many times. The antigen remains unidentified. The data are from a study of regulatory T cells in long-lasting Graves disease. Overall study results and limits: Favored gene segments in persistent disease were TRBV28, TRBJ1-2 and TRBJ2-5. Persistent Graves' patients showed a TCR diversity that was lower than that of newly diagnosed ones.

Trimming pared 5 bases from V and 3 bases from J, leaving 13 bases between. Per the germline V gene, CDR1 is MNHEY and CDR2 is SVGEGT. The CDR3 contains 14 residues. CDR3-region Arm-PCR and iRepertoire HTBI primers produced the TCR beta libraries. TCRdb re-called the multiplex PCR reads with MiXCR, one entry per CDR3 protein. Of approximately 400,000 distinct CDR3 sequences listed, under 15% are singletons. The time point: newly diagnosed GD, antithyroid drugs for less than 3 months. The TCR library was made from RNA that had been extracted from PBMCs in TRIzol. The same data also contributed to another study, on T cells in Graves' hyperthyroidism and ophthalmopathy. That report adds: It was a median approximately 7.1 months before onset that the model predicted ophthalmopathy.

The TCR originated in a woman aged 25-40 years with Graves disease. The material was peripheral blood mononuclear cells (PBMCs), obtained at new diagnosis, from a patient treated with antithyroid drugs. The rearrangement joins TRBV6-2 or TRBV6-3 to TRBJ1-1; D may be TRBD1 (6 bases). CDR3 nucleotides: TGTGCCAGCAGTGAAATTGAGGGGGACACTGAAGCTTTCTTT. This gives the protein CASSEIEGDTEAFF.